There are many counts of the clone carrying this TCR beta chain. The antigen is unknown. The data stem from a study of response to subunit inactivated influenza vaccine. Whole-study results and caveats: Each seasonal influenza vaccination recruits few new T cells, the authors suggested.

One entry per CDR3 protein results from TCRdb running MiXCR on the RT-PCR reads. The sample yields 400,000 to 650,000 distinct CDR3 sequences, under 8.5% seen once. V was shortened by 4 bases and J by 3 bases, with 10 bases between the two germline ends. The CDR3 covers 12 residues. From germline, CDR1 is SQVTM and CDR2 ANQGSEA. This chain links TRBV29-1 with TRBJ2-7; tentative D call: TRBD2 (6 bases). Sample: PBMCs from blood, taken around 25 months after vaccination. The clonotype was recovered from a man aged 45-69 years who received an inactivated influenza vaccine. CDR3 region: CSVGPGLYEQYF. DNA for the CDR3: TGCAGCGTTGGCCCGGGACTCTACGAGCAGTACTTC.